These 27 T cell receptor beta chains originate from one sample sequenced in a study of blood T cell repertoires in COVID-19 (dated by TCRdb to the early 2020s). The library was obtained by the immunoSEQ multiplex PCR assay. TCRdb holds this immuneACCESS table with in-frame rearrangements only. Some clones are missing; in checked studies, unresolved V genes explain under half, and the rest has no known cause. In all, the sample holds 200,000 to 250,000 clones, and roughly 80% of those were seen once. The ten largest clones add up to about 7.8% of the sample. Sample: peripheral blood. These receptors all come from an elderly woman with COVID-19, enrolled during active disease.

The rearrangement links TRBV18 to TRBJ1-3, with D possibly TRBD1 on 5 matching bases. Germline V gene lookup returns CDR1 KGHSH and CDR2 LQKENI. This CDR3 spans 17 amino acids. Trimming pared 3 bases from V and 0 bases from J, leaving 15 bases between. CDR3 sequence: CASSPSGGTNSGNTIYF. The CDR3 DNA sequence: TGTGCCAGCTCACCCTCGGGGGGGACCAACTCTGGAAACACCATATATTTT.

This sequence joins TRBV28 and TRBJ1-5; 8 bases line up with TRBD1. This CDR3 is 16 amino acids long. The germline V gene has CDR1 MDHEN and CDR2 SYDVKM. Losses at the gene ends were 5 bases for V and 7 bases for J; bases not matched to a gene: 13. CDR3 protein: CASSPSSTGARQPQHF. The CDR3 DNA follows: TGTGCCAGCAGTCCTTCCTCGACAGGGGCTCGACAGCCCCAGCATTTT.

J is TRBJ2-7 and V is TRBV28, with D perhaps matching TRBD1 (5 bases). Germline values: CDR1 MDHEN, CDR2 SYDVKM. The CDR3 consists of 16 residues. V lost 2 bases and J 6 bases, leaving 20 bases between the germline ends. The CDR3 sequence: CASSLLQGMLNREQYF. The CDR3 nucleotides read TGTGCCAGCAGTTTACTCCAGGGTATGCTAAATCGCGAGCAGTACTTC.

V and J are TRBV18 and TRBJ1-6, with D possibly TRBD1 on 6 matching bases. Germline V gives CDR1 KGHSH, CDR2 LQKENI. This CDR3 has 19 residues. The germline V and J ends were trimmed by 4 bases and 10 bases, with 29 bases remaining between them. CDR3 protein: CASSLASGQGISGGSPLHF. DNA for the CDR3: TGTGCCAGCTCACTGGCGTCGGGCCAGGGGATATCGGGCGGCTCACCCCTCCACTTT. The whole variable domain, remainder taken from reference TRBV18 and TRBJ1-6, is NAGVMQNPRHLVRRRGQEARLRCSPMKGHSHVYWYRQLPEEGLKFMVYLQKENIIDESGMPKERFSAEFPKEGPSILRIQQVVRGDSAAYFCASSLASGQGISGGSPLHFGNGTRLTVT.

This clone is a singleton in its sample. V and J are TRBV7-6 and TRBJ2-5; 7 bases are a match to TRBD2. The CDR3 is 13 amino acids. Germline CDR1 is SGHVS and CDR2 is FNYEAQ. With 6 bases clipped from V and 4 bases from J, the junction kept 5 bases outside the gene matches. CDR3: CASSPRLAETQYF. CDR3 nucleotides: TGTGCCAGCAGTCCTCGACTAGCAGAGACCCAGTACTTC.

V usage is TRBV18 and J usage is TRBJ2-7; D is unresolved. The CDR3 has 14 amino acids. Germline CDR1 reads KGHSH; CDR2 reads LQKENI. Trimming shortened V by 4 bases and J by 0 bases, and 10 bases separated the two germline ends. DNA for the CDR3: TGTGCCAGCTCACGAGAAATAAGCTCCTACGAGCAGTACTTC. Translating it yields CASSREISSYEQYF.

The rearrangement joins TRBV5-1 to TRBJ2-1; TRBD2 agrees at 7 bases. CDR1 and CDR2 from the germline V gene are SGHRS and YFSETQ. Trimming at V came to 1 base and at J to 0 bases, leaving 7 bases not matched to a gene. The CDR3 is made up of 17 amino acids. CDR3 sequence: CASSLTVAGSSYNEQFF. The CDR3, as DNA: TGCGCCAGCAGCTTGACGGTAGCGGGCAGCTCCTACAATGAGCAGTTCTTC.

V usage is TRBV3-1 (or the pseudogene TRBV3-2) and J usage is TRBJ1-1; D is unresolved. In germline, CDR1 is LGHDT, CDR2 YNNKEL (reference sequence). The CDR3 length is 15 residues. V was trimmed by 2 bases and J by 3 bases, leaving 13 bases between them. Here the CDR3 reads CASSQREVGDTEAFF. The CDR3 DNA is TGTGCCAGCAGCCAACGGGAAGTGGGAGACACTGAAGCTTTCTTT.

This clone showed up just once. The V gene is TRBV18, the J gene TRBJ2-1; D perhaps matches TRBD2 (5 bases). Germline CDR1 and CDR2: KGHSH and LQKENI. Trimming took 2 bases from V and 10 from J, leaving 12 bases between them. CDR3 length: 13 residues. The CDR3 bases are TGTGCCAGCTCACCAATCCAGACGGGAGAGCAGTTCTTC. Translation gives CASSPIQTGEQFF.

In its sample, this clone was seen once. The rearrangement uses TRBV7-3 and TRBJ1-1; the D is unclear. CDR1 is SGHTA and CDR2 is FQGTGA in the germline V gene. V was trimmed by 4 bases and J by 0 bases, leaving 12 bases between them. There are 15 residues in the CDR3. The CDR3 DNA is TGTGCCAGCAGCTCCACTGGAGCATTGAACACTGAAGCTTTCTTT. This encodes CASSSTGALNTEAFF.

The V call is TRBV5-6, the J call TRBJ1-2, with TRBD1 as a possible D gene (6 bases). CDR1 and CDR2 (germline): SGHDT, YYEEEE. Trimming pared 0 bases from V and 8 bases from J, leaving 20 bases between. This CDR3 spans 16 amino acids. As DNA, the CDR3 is TGTGCCAGCAGCTTGGTGTCAGGGGTACGACGCTACGGCTACACCTTC. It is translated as CASSLVSGVRRYGYTF.

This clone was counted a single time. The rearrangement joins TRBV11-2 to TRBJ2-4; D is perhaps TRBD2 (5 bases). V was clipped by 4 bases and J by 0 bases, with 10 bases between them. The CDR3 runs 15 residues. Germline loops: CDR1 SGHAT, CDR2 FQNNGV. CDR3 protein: CASSWERLAKNIQYF. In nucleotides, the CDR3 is TGTGCCAGCAGCTGGGAGCGGCTAGCCAAAAACATTCAGTACTTC.

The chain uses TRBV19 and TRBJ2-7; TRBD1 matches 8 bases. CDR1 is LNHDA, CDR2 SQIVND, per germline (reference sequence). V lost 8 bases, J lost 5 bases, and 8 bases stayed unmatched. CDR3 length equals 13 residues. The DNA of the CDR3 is TGTGCCAGTTCCGGACAGGGTTTCCACGAGCAGTACTTC. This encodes CASSGQGFHEQYF.

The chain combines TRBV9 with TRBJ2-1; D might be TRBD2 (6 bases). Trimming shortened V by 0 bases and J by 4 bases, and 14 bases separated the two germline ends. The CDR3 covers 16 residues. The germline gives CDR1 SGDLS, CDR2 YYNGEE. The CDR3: CASSVEGGNLYNEQFF. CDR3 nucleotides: TGTGCCAGCAGCGTAGAGGGCGGGAATTTATACAATGAGCAGTTCTTC.

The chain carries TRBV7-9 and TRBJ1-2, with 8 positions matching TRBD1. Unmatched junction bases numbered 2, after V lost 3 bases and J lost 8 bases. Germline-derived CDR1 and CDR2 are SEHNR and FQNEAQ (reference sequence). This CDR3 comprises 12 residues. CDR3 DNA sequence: TGTGCCAGCAGCTTCACAGGGGGAGGCTACACCTTC. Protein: CASSFTGGGYTF.

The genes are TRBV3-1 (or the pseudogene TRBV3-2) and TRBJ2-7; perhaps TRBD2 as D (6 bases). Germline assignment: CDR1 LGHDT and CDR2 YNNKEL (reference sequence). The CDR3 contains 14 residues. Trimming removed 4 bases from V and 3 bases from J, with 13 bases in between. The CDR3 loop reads CASSLPGAIYEQYF. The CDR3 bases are TGTGCCAGCAGCCTCCCGGGAGCTATCTACGAGCAGTACTTC.

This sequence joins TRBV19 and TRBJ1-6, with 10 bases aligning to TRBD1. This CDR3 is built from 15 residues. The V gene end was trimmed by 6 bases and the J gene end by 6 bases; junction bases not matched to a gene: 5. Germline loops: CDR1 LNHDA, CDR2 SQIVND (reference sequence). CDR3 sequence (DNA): TGTGCCAGTAGACCAGACAGGGGGCCTAATTCACCCCTCCACTTT. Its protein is CASRPDRGPNSPLHF.

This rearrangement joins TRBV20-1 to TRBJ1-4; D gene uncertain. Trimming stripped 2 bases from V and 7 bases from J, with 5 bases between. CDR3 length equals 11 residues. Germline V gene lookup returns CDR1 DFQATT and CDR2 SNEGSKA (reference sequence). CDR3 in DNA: TGCAGTGCTAGATGGAGTGAAAAACTGTTTTTT. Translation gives CSARWSEKLFF.

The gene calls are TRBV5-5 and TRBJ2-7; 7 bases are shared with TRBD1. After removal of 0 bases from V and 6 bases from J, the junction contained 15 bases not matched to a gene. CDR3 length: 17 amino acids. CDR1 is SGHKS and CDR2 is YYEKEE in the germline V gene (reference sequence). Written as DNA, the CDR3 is TGTGCCAGCAGCTTGGCCCTAGTTGGGGGACAGTTTAGCGAGCAGTACTTC. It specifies CASSLALVGGQFSEQYF.

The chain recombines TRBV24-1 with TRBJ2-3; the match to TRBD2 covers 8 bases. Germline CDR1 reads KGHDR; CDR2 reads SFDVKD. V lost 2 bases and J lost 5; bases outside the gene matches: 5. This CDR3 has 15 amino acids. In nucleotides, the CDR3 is TGTGCCACCAGTGATTCAGCGGGAGTCGGAGATACGCAGTATTTT. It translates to CATSDSAGVGDTQYF.

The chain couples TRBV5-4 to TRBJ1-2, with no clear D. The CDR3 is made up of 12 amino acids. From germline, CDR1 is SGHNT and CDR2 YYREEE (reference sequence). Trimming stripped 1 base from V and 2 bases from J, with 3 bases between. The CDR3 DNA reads TGTGCCAGCAGCTTGCCGAACTATGGCTACACCTTC. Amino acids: CASSLPNYGYTF.

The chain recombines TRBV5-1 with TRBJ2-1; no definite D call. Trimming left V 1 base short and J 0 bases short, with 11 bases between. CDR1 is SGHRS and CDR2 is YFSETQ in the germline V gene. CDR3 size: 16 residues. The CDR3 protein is CASSLTESSSYNEQFF. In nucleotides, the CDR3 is TGCGCCAGCAGCTTGACAGAGTCCAGCTCCTACAATGAGCAGTTCTTC.

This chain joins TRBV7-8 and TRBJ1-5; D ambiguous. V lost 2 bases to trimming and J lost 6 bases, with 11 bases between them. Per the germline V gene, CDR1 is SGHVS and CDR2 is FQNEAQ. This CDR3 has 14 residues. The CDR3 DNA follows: TGTGCCAGCAGCTTACTCCGGGTGGGTCAGCCCCAGCATTTT. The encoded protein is CASSLLRVGQPQHF.

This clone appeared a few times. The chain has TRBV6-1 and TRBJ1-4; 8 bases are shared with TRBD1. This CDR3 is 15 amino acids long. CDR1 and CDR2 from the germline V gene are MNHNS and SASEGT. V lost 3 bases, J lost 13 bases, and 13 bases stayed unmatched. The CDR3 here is CASSERAGTGERLFF. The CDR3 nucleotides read TGTGCCAGCAGTGAGAGGGCGGGGACAGGCGAGCGACTGTTTTTT.

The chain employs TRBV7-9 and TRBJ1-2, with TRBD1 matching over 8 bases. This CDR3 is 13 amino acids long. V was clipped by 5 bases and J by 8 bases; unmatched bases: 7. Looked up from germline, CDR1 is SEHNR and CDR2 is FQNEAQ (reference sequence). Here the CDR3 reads CASSLDRGYGYTF. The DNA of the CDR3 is TGTGCCAGCAGCCTCGACAGGGGCTACGGCTACACCTTC. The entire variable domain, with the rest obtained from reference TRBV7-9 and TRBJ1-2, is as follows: DTGVSQNPRHKITKRGQNVTFRCDPISEHNRLYWYRQTLGQGPEFLTYFQNEAQLEKSRLLSDRFSAERPKGSFSTLEIQRTEQGDSAMYLCASSLDRGYGYTFGSGTRLTVV.

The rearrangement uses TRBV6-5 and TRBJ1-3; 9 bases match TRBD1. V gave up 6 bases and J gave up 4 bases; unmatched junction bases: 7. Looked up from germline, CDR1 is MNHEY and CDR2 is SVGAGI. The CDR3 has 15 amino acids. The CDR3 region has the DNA TGTGCCAGCAGCCGGACAGGGGTAACAGGAAACACCATATATTTT. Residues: CASSRTGVTGNTIYF.

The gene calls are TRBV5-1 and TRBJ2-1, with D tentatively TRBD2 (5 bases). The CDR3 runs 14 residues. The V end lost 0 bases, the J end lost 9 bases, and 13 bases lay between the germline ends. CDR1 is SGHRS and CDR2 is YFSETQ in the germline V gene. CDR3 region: CASSLEEVSGEQFF. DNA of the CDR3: TGCGCCAGCAGCTTGGAGGAGGTATCGGGTGAGCAGTTCTTC.